Sequencing of this TCR beta chain was carried out in a study of circulating and synovial CD4+ cells in juvenile arthritis. Findings and limits, study-wide: Diversity here was lower than in bulk blood CD4 cells.

Sequencing was performed with immunoSEQ multiplex PCR; in TCRdb, only in-frame clones are kept and a portion is missing. This table holds tens of thousands of clones, roughly 96% found once. Details on this clone: Its specificity is not known.

The CDR3 length is 13 residues. Germline V gene sequence: CDR1 LNHDA, CDR2 SQIVND (reference sequence). The V gene end was trimmed by 6 bases and the J gene end by 6 bases; junction bases not matched to a gene: 7. The specimen sequenced was CD4+ T cells from blood. The clonotype originates from a human donor with juvenile idiopathic arthritis. The chain recombines TRBV19 with TRBJ2-7; 8 bases align to TRBD1. The CDR3 protein is CASRDRDQGEQYF. The CDR3 bases are TGTGCCAGTAGGGACAGGGACCAGGGCGAGCAGTACTTC.